Included here is one T cell receptor beta chain sequence, with context. Its antigen is undetermined. TCRB transcripts that were expressed got sequenced, as all of the isolated RNA had been reverse transcribed. Data came from immunoSEQ multiplex PCR; TCRdb stores just in-frame clones and leaves some out. This table holds 25,000 to 30,000 clones, about two thirds found once. V trimming: 5 bases; J trimming: 7 bases; junction bases outside the gene matches: 32. The CDR3 contains 20 residues. Germline CDR1 is SQVTM and CDR2 is ANQGSEA. In total, each donor contributed a single heparinised blood draw that averaged around 100 mL. This sample was taken from a study of beta chain features in type 1 diabetes. The study, taken as a whole, reports: Cells carrying high TCR expression could end up over-represented when cDNA is sequenced. In the patient group, naive, central memory and Treg TCRB repertoires seemed more alike than in the healthy donor group. In every one of the four CD4+ subsets, TCRB CDR3s were moderately but significantly shorter in Type 1 diabetes patients.

Material: Tregs from blood. The chain has TRBV29-1 and TRBJ2-7; 7 bases agree with TRBD2. This TCR came from a woman in her twenties or thirties with type 1 diabetes. The CDR3 DNA sequence: TGCAGCGTTCACCCCGGGAGCGGGGCACCTGACCCCACCCCTATGCGGGAGCAGTACTTC. This encodes CSVHPGSGAPDPTPMREQYF.